These 30 T cell receptor beta chains came from one sample sequenced in a study of shared clonotypes between healthy human individuals. The protocol was immunoSEQ multiplex PCR, while the TCRdb copy is restricted to in-frame clones and leaves out a portion. This repertoire shows a few million clones, more than 90% found once; its top ten account for roughly 0.13%. Input material: naive CD4+ T cells sorted from blood. Subset indicated: CD45RA+ positively selected. All receptors derive from a man younger than 35 in good health.

This chain uses TRBV11-3 with TRBJ1-1, with D possibly matching TRBD1 (6 bases). The V gene lost 1 base and the J gene lost 4 bases, with 13 bases spanning the gap. This CDR3 region has 15 residues. Germline V gives CDR1 SGHNT, CDR2 YENEEA. The CDR3 region has the DNA TGTGCCAGCAGCTTAGGGTCAGGGGCCGGCACTGAAGCTTTCTTT. Amino acid sequence: CASSLGSGAGTEAFF. The full variable domain, completed using reference TRBV11-3 and TRBJ1-1, is EAGVVQSPRYKIIEKKQPVAFWCNPISGHNTLYWYLQNLGQGPELLIRYENEEAVDDSQLPKDRFSAERLKGVDSTLKIQPAELGDSAVYLCASSLGSGAGTEAFFGQGTRLTVV.

This clone was recorded once. Other nucleotide sequences from this sample produce the same CDR3. This rearrangement joins TRBV5-1 to TRBJ1-4, with a possible D match to TRBD1 (5 bases). The CDR3 is made up of 15 amino acids. The V gene's germline CDR1 is SGHRS and CDR2 YFSETQ. V was cut by 0 bases and J by 3 bases, with 9 bases left in between. The CDR3 protein is CASSLVGGSNEKLFF. The CDR3 DNA reads as TGCGCCAGCAGCTTGGTGGGGGGTTCTAATGAAAAACTGTTTTTT.

The chain is built from TRBV29-1 and TRBJ2-7; 8 nucleotides match TRBD1. CDR3 length equals 12 residues. Trimming removed 4 bases from V and 5 bases from J; junction bases left unmatched: 4. Germline-derived CDR1 and CDR2 are SQVTM and ANQGSEA. CDR3 loop: CSVGPGGHEQYF. The CDR3 nucleotides read TGCAGCGTTGGTCCAGGGGGCCACGAGCAGTACTTC.

This clone was found once. V is TRBV9 and J is TRBJ2-7; the D gene is possibly TRBD2 (6 bases). CDR1 is SGDLS, CDR2 YYNGEE, per germline. The CDR3 has 15 residues. The V and J ends lost 0 bases and 2 bases respectively, with 12 bases between them. Here the CDR3 DNA reads TGTGCCAGCAGCGTAGGGGAGGTACTGACCTACGAGCAGTACTTC. This encodes CASSVGEVLTYEQYF.

V usage is TRBV2 and J usage is TRBJ1-2; perhaps TRBD1 as D (5 bases). Germline lookup yields CDR1 SNHLY and CDR2 FYNNEI. The CDR3 consists of 13 residues. V lost 7 bases to trimming and J lost 1 base, with 10 bases between them. CDR3 DNA: TGTGCCAGCAACCGGGACGGTAACTATGGCTACACCTTC. Translating it yields CASNRDGNYGYTF.

This chain uses TRBV5-6 with TRBJ2-5; D is unclear. The CDR3 runs 15 residues. V lost 4 bases to trimming and J lost 5 bases, with 18 bases between them. CDR1 SGHDT and CDR2 YYEEEE come from the germline V gene. The DNA of the CDR3 is TGTGCCAGCAGCCCCGCCCTTGGGCCGAGGGAGACCCAGTACTTC. It specifies CASSPALGPRETQYF.

This rearrangement joins TRBV6-1 to TRBJ2-5; unclear D gene. V lost 6 bases, J lost 3 bases, and 14 bases lay in between. The CDR3 is 14 amino acids. CDR1 is MNHNS, CDR2 SASEGT, per germline. CDR3 DNA sequence: TGTGCCAGCAGCCCAATGGTAGGAAAAGAGACCCAGTACTTC. This translates into CASSPMVGKETQYF.

The V and J genes are TRBV4-1 and TRBJ1-1; 7 positions agree with TRBD1. Trimming took 5 bases from V and 5 from J; bases not matched to a gene: 8. Germline CDR1 and CDR2: MGHRA and YSYEKL. The CDR3 spans 14 residues. The CDR3 sequence is CASSNPGGRTEAFF. CDR3 bases: TGCGCCAGCAGCAACCCAGGGGGTCGGACTGAAGCTTTCTTT.

This clone has just one count. V gene TRBV18 combines with J gene TRBJ1-5, with 7 bases lining up with TRBD1. Germline lookup yields CDR1 KGHSH and CDR2 LQKENI. The CDR3 sequence is 14 residues long. Unmatched junction bases numbered 5, after V lost 6 bases and J lost 3 bases. DNA of the CDR3: TGTGCCAGCTCGTTGACAGGGCCCAATCAGCCCCAGCATTTT. This encodes CASSLTGPNQPQHF.

This chain uses TRBV5-5 with TRBJ2-2, with D possibly being TRBD1 (5 bases). There are 15 residues in the CDR3. The V gene lost 1 base and the J gene lost 6 bases, with 13 bases spanning the gap. Germline loops: CDR1 SGHKS, CDR2 YYEKEE (reference sequence). Here the CDR3 reads CASSLSPRGPGELFF. In nucleotides, the CDR3 is TGTGCCAGCAGCTTGAGTCCTAGGGGCCCCGGGGAGCTGTTTTTT. Looking up the rest from reference TRBV5-5 and TRBJ2-2 gives the full variable domain: DAGVTQSPTHLIKTRGQQVTLRCSPISGHKSVSWYQQVLGQGPQFIFQYYEKEERGRGNFPDRFSARQFPNYSSELNVNALLLGDSALYLCASSLSPRGPGELFFGEGSRLTVL.

V gene TRBV5-1 combines with J gene TRBJ2-7; 7 bases fit TRBD1. CDR3 length: 14 residues. Losses at the gene ends were 4 bases for V and 3 bases for J; bases not matched to a gene: 7. Germline values: CDR1 SGHRS, CDR2 YFSETQ. This CDR3 reads CASSRTGQVYEQYF. CDR3 sequence (DNA): TGCGCCAGCAGCCGGACAGGTCAAGTCTACGAGCAGTACTTC.

The chain is built from TRBV5-4 and TRBJ2-2; 9 bases match TRBD2. Per germline, CDR1 SGHNT and CDR2 YYREEE (reference sequence). Trimming at V came to 2 bases and at J to 1 base, leaving 3 bases not matched to a gene. The CDR3 runs to 16 residues. The CDR3 region has the DNA TGTGCCAGCAGCTTTGGCGGGAGGGGGAACACCGGGGAGCTGTTTTTT. Protein sequence: CASSFGGRGNTGELFF.

The chain couples TRBV5-8 to TRBJ2-3, with 10 bases aligning to TRBD1. Germline V gene sequence: CDR1 SGHTS, CDR2 YDEGEE. The junction had 8 bases not matched to a gene; V was cut back by 4 bases and J by 6 bases. This CDR3 is 15 amino acids long. CDR3 sequence (DNA): TGTGCCAGCAGCAGGACAGGGGGGATAGGCGATACGCAGTATTTT. Translating it yields CASSRTGGIGDTQYF.

The V gene is TRBV29-1, the J gene TRBJ2-5; 7 nucleotides line up with TRBD1. The CDR3 length is 12 residues. The V gene's germline CDR1 is SQVTM and CDR2 ANQGSEA. The ends lost 7 bases at V and 5 bases at J; junction bases unmatched: 7. CDR3 sequence reads: CSALEGQETQYF. CDR3 nucleotide sequence: TGCAGCGCCCTTGAGGGACAGGAGACCCAGTACTTC. Combining the CDR3 with reference TRBV29-1 and TRBJ2-5 gives the whole variable domain SAVISQKPSRDICQRGTSLTIQCQVDSQVTMMFWYRQQPGQSLTLIATANQGSEATYESGFVIDKFPISRPNLTFSTLTVSNMSPEDSSIYLCSALEGQETQYFGPGTRLLVL.

CDR3 sequence reads: CASSVDSGTNEKLFF. DNA of the CDR3: TGTGCCAGCAGCGTAGACAGTGGAACTAATGAAAAACTGTTTTTT. The gene calls are TRBV9 and TRBJ1-4; no definite D call. Trimming took 0 bases from V and 1 from J, leaving 7 bases between them. CDR3 length: 15 residues. CDR1 and CDR2 (germline): SGDLS, YYNGEE.

CDR3 amino acids: CATSGTPTYEQYF. CDR3 bases: TGTGCCACGTCCGGGACACCGACCTACGAGCAGTACTTC. The V and J genes are TRBV19 and TRBJ2-7; D perhaps matches TRBD1 (6 bases). Germline CDR1 LNHDA, CDR2 SQIVND (reference sequence). The CDR3 runs to 13 residues. The germline V and J ends were trimmed by 10 bases and 2 bases, with 15 bases remaining between them.

The rearrangement joins TRBV5-6 to TRBJ2-7; possibly TRBD2 for D (5 bases). The CDR3 totals 12 residues. V was shortened by 4 bases and J by 8 bases, with 13 bases between the two germline ends. Germline loops: CDR1 SGHDT, CDR2 YYEEEE. CDR3 coding DNA: TGTGCCAGCAGCCCCTGGACTGGCCAGCAGTACTTC. Encoded protein: CASSPWTGQQYF. Combining the CDR3 with reference TRBV5-6 and TRBJ2-7 gives the whole variable domain DAGVTQSPTHLIKTRGQQVTLRCSPKSGHDTVSWYQQALGQGPQFIFQYYEEEERQRGNFPDRFSGHQFPNYSSELNVNALLLGDSALYLCASSPWTGQQYFGPGTRLTVT.

The V gene is TRBV9, the J gene TRBJ1-2; TRBD1 aligns across 7 bases. The CDR3 covers 15 residues. The trim removed 3 bases at V and 0 bases at J, leaving 5 bases unmatched. Germline V lookup: CDR1 SGDLS, CDR2 YYNGEE. CDR3 protein: CASSARDSSNYGYTF. The CDR3 coding sequence is TGTGCCAGCAGCGCCCGGGACAGTTCTAACTATGGCTACACCTTC. Full variable domain (remainder filled in from reference TRBV9 and TRBJ1-2): DSGVTQTPKHLITATGQRVTLRCSPRSGDLSVYWYQQSLDQGLQFLIQYYNGEERAKGNILERFSAQQFPDLHSELNLSSLELGDSALYFCASSARDSSNYGYTFGSGTRLTVV.

V gene TRBV6-1 combines with J gene TRBJ2-1; perhaps TRBD1 as D (6 bases). In germline, CDR1 is MNHNS, CDR2 SASEGT. V shed 7 bases and J shed 1 base, with 8 bases lying between them. The CDR3 runs to 13 residues. CDR3 nucleotide sequence: TGTGCCAGCAAGAGGGGGTCCTACAATGAGCAGTTCTTC. It encodes CASKRGSYNEQFF.

The chain uses TRBV27 and TRBJ1-2, with 11 nucleotides matching TRBD1. The CDR3 length is 16 residues. Germline V gene sequence: CDR1 MNHEY, CDR2 SMNVEV (reference sequence). V dropped 2 bases and J dropped 1; count of bases not matched to a gene: 3. The CDR3 region is CASSLRTGGLNYGYTF. The CDR3 DNA reads TGTGCCAGCAGTTTAAGGACAGGGGGCCTTAACTATGGCTACACCTTC.

A single count supports this clone. This chain uses TRBV5-6 with TRBJ2-7; D is uncertain. CDR1 and CDR2 (germline): SGHDT, YYEEEE. The V end lost 4 bases, the J end lost 2 bases, and 13 bases lay between the germline ends. The CDR3 contains 14 residues. DNA for the CDR3: TGTGCCAGCAGCGTTGCGGTAGTGGCCTACGAGCAGTACTTC. This gives the protein CASSVAVVAYEQYF.

This clone was seen a single time. The junction shows a germline mismatch at one end, possibly a read error. The chain links TRBV2 to TRBJ1-6, with unresolved D. Germline V gene data show CDR1 as SNHLY and CDR2 as FYNNEI. This CDR3 region has 14 residues. The CDR3 region has the DNA TGTGCCAGCAGTATGCGCAGGTGGGATTCGCCCCTCCACTTT. Its translation: CASSMRRWDSPLHF.

The rearrangement joins TRBV9 to TRBJ2-5, with 7 nucleotides matching TRBD1. The trim removed 2 bases at V and 0 bases at J, leaving 10 bases unmatched. The CDR3 has 17 residues. Looked up from germline, CDR1 is SGDLS and CDR2 is YYNGEE. The CDR3, as DNA: TGTGCCAGCAGCGTGAGTACCGGGACAGTGTACCAAGAGACCCAGTACTTC. Protein sequence: CASSVSTGTVYQETQYF. The variable domain in full, completed from reference TRBV9 and TRBJ2-5, reads DSGVTQTPKHLITATGQRVTLRCSPRSGDLSVYWYQQSLDQGLQFLIQYYNGEERAKGNILERFSAQQFPDLHSELNLSSLELGDSALYFCASSVSTGTVYQETQYFGPGTRLLVL.

The chain employs TRBV10-3 and TRBJ2-1; D ambiguous. Trimming pared 1 base from V and 9 bases from J, leaving 10 bases between. Germline CDR1 reads ENHRY; CDR2 reads SYGVKD. The CDR3 totals 13 residues. The CDR3 DNA follows: TGTGCCATCAGTGAGTTGAGCAGGACTGAGCAGTTCTTC. It encodes CAISELSRTEQFF.

V and J are TRBV25-1 and TRBJ2-2; no reliable D call. The V end was cut by 4 bases, the J end by 8 bases, with 5 bases between. The CDR3 loop spans 11 amino acids. Looked up from germline, CDR1 is MGHDK and CDR2 is SYGVNS. The chain's CDR3 is CASSVEGELFF. Here the CDR3 DNA reads TGTGCCAGCAGTGTGGAAGGGGAGCTGTTTTTT.

The rearrangement joins TRBV7-2 to TRBJ2-7, with a possible D match to TRBD1 (5 bases). V shed 5 bases and J shed 10 bases, with 15 bases lying between them. The CDR3 totals 12 residues. The germline gives CDR1 SGHTA, CDR2 FQGNSA. Written as DNA, the CDR3 is TGTGCCAGCAGCCCCCGTCAGGGTGGCCAGTACTTC. Protein: CASSPRQGGQYF.

The J gene is TRBJ1-1, the V gene TRBV7-2, with D possibly matching TRBD1 (5 bases). There are 15 residues in the CDR3. Looked up from germline, CDR1 is SGHTA and CDR2 is FQGNSA. V lost 0 bases to trimming and J lost 0 bases, with 8 bases between them. The CDR3 loop reads CASSLARGLNTEAFF. The DNA for the CDR3 is TGTGCCAGCAGCTTAGCCCGGGGCCTGAACACTGAAGCTTTCTTT.

The chain has TRBV29-1 and TRBJ2-1, with 10 bases matching TRBD2. CDR3 length equals 14 residues. CDR1 is SQVTM, CDR2 ANQGSEA, per germline. Trimming at V came to 7 bases and at J to 6 bases, leaving 9 bases not matched to a gene. CDR3: CSASSGSWGNEQFF. The CDR3 DNA sequence: TGCAGCGCCTCTAGCGGGAGTTGGGGCAATGAGCAGTTCTTC.

The gene calls are TRBV27 and TRBJ1-2; no definite D call. From germline, CDR1 is MNHEY and CDR2 SMNVEV (reference sequence). The length of the CDR3 is 14 residues. V lost 5 bases to trimming and J lost 3 bases, with 13 bases between them. In nucleotides, the CDR3 is TGTGCCAGCAGTCCCAGAGGGAGGGACTATGGCTACACCTTC. Amino acid sequence: CASSPRGRDYGYTF.

The chain employs TRBV13 and TRBJ2-7; 9 positions agree with TRBD1. The CDR3 sequence is 16 residues long. V trimming: 4 bases; J trimming: 2 bases; junction bases outside the gene matches: 9. CDR1 and CDR2 (germline): PRHDT, FYEKMQ (reference sequence). The CDR3 nucleotides are TGTGCCAGCAGCTCCGACCCCGGGACAGGGCCCTACGAGCAGTACTTC. It translates to CASSSDPGTGPYEQYF.